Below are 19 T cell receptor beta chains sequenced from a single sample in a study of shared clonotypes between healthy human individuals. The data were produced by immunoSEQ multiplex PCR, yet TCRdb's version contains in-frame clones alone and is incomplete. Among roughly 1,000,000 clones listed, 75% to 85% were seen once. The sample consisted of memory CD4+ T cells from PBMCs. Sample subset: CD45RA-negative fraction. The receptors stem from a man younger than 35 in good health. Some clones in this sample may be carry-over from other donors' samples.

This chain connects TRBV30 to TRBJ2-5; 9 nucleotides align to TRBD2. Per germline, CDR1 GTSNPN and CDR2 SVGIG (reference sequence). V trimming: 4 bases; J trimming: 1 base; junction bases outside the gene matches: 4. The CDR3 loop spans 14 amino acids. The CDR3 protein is CAWTGTSLQETQYF. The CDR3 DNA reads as TGTGCCTGGACCGGGACTAGCCTCCAAGAGACCCAGTACTTC. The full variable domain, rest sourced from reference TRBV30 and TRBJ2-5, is SQTIHQWPATLVQPVGSPLSLECTVEGTSNPNLYWYRQAAGRGLQLLFYSVGIGQISSEVPQNLSASRPQDRQFILSSKKLLLSDSGFYLCAWTGTSLQETQYFGPGTRLLVL.

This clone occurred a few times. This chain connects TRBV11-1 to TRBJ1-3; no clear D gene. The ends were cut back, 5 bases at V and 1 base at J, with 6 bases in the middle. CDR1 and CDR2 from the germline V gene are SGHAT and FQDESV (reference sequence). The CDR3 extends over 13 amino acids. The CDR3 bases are TGTGCCAGCAGCCTACTGTCTGGAAACACCATATATTTT. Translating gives CASSLLSGNTIYF.

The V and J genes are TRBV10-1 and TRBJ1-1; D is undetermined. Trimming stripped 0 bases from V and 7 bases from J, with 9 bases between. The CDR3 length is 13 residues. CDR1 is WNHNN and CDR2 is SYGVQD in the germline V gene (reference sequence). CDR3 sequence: CASSESLLVEAFF. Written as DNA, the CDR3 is TGCGCCAGCAGTGAGTCATTATTAGTTGAAGCTTTCTTT.

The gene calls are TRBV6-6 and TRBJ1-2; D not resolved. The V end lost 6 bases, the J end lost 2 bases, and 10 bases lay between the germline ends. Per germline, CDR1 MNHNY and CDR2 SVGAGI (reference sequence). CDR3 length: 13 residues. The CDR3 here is CASRLDGNYGYTF. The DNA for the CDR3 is TGTGCCAGCAGACTGGACGGGAACTATGGCTACACCTTC.

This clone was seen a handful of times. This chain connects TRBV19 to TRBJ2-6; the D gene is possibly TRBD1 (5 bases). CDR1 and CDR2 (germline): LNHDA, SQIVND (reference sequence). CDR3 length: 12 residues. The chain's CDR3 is CNQGTGANVLTF. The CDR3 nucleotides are TGTAACCAGGGCACTGGGGCCAACGTCCTGACTTTC.

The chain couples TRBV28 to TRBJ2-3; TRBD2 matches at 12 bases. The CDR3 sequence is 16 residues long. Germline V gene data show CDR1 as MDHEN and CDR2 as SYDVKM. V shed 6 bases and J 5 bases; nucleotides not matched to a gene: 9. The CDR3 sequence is CASRSGTSGYLDTQYF. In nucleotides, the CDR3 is TGTGCCAGCAGGTCCGGGACTAGCGGGTATTTAGATACGCAGTATTTT.

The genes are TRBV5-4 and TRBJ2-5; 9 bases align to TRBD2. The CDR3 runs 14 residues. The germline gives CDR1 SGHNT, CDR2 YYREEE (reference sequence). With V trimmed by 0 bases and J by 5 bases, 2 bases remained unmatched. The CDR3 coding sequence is TGTGCCAGCAGCTTGGTAGCGGGAGCCGAGACCCAGTACTTC. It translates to CASSLVAGAETQYF. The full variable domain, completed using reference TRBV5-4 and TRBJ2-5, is ETGVTQSPTHLIKTRGQQVTLRCSSQSGHNTVSWYQQALGQGPQFIFQYYREEENGRGNFPPRFSGLQFPNYSSELNVNALELDDSALYLCASSLVAGAETQYFGPGTRLLVL.

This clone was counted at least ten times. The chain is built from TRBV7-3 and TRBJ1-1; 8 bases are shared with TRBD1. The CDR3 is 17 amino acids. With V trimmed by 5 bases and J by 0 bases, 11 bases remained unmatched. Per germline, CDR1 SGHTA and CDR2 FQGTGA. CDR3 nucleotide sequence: TGTGCCAGCAGCGCCGGACAGGGCCCTCCTATGAACACTGAAGCTTTCTTT. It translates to CASSAGQGPPMNTEAFF. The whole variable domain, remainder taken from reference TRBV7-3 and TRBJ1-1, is GAGVSQTPSNKVTEKGKYVELRCDPISGHTALYWYRQSLGQGPEFLIYFQGTGAADDSGLPNDRFFAVRPEGSVSTLKIQRTERGDSAVYLCASSAGQGPPMNTEAFFGQGTRLTVV.

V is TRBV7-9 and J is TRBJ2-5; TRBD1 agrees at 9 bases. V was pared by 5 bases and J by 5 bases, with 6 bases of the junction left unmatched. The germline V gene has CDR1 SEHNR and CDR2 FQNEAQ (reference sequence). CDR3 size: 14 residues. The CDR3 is CASSVRDRAETQYF. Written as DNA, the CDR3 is TGTGCCAGCAGCGTCCGGGACAGGGCCGAGACCCAGTACTTC.

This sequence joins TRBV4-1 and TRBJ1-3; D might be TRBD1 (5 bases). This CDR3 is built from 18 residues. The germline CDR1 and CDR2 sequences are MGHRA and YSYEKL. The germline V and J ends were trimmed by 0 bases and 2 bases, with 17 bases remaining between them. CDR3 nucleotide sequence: TGCGCCAGCAGCCAAGATTTATACAGGACCCCGACTGGAAACACCATATATTTT. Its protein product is CASSQDLYRTPTGNTIYF.

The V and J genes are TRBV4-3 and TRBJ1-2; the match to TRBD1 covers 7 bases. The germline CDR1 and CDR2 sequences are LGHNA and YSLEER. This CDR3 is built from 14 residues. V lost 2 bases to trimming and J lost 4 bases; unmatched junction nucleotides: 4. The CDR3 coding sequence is TGCGCCAGCAGCCAATACAGGGGCGTCTATGGCTACACCTTC. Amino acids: CASSQYRGVYGYTF.

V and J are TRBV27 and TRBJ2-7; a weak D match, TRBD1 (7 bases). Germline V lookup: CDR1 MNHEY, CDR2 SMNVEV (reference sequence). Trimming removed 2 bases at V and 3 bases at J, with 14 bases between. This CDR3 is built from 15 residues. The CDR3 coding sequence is TGTGCCAGCAGTTTAACGGCAGGGGGACTCTACGAGCAGTACTTC. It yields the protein CASSLTAGGLYEQYF.

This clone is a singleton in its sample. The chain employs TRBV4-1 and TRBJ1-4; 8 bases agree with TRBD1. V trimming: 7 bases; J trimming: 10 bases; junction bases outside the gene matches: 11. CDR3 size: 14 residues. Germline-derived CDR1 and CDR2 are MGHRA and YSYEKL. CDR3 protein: CASTRTGTSGKLFF. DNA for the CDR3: TGCGCCAGCACCCGGACAGGGACCTCGGGAAAACTGTTTTTT.

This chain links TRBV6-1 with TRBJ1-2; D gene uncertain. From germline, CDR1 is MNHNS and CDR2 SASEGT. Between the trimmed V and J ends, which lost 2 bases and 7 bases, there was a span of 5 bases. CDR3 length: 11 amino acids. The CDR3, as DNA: TGTGCCAGCAGTGAATTTACTGGCTACACCTTC. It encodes CASSEFTGYTF.

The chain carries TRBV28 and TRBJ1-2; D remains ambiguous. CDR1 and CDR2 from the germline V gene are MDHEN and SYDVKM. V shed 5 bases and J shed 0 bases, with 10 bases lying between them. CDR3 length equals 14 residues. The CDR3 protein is CASSLLSPNYGYTF. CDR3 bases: TGTGCCAGCAGTCTATTGTCCCCTAACTATGGCTACACCTTC.

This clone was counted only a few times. The CDR3 spells CASGREFGNNEQFF. Written as DNA, the CDR3 is TGTGCCAGCGGGCGGGAGTTCGGGAACAATGAGCAGTTCTTC. The chain carries TRBV6-4 and TRBJ2-1, with 7 bases that match TRBD2. V lost 8 bases, J lost 5 bases, and 9 bases stayed unmatched. The CDR3 sequence is 14 residues long. Germline CDR1 reads MRHNA; CDR2 reads SNTAGT.

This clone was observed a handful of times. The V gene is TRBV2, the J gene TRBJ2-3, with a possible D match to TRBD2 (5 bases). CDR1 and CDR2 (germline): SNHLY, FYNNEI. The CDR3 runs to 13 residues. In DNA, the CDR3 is TGTGCTTCCGAGAGGGAAAGCACAGATACGCAGTATTTT. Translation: CASERESTDTQYF.

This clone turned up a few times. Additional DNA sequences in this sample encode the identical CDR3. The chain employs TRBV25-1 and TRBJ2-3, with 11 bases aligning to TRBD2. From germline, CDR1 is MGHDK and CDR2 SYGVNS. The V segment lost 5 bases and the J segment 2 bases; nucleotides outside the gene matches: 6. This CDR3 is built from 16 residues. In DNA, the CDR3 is TGTGCCAGCAGTAGCGGGACTAGCGGCTTCACAGATACGCAGTATTTT. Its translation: CASSSGTSGFTDTQYF.

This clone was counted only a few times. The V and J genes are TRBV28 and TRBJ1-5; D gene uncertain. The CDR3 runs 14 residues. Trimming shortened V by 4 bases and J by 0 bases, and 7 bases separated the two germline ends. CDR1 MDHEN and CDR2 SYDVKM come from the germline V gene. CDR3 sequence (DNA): TGTGCCAGCAGTTCTCCAGTTAGCAATCAGCCCCAGCATTTT. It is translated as CASSSPVSNQPQHF.